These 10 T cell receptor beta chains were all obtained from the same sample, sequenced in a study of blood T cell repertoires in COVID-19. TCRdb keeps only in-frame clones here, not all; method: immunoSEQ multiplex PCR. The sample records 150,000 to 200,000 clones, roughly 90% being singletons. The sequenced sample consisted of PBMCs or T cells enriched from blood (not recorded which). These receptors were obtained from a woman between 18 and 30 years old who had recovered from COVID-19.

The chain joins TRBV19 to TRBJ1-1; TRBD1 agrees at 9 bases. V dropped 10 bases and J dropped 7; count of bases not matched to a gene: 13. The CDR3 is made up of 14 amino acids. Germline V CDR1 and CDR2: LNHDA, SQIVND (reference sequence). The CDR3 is CATRRTGDSVEAFF. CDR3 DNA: TGTGCCACCCGCAGGACAGGGGATTCCGTTGAAGCTTTCTTT.

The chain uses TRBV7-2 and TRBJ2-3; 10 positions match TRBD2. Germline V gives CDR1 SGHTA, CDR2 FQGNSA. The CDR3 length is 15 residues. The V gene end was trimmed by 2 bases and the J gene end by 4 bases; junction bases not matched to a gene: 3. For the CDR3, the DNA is TGTGCCAGCAGCTTAACAGCGGGGGGGTCAGATACGCAGTATTTT. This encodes CASSLTAGGSDTQYF.

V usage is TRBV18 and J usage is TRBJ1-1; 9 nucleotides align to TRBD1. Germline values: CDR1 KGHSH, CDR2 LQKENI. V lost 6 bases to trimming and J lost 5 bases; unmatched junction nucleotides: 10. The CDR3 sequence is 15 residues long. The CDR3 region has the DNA TGTGCCAGCTCGCGTGGGGGACAGGGAGAAACTGAAGCTTTCTTT. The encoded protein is CASSRGGQGETEAFF.

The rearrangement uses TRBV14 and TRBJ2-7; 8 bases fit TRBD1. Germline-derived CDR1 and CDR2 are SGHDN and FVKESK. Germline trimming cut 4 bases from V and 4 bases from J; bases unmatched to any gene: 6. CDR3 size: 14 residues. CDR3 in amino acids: CASSPGTGIYEQYF. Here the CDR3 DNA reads TGTGCCAGCAGCCCTGGGACAGGAATATACGAGCAGTACTTC.

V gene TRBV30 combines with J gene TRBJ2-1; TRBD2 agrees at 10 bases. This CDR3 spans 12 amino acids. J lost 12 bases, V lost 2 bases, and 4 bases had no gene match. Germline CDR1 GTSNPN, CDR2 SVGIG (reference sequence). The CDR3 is CAWSRLAGGQFF. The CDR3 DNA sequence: TGTGCCTGGAGTCGATTAGCGGGGGGGCAGTTCTTC. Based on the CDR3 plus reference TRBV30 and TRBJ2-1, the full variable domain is SQTIHQWPATLVQPVGSPLSLECTVEGTSNPNLYWYRQAAGRGLQLLFYSVGIGQISSEVPQNLSASRPQDRQFILSSKKLLLSDSGFYLCAWSRLAGGQFFGPGTRLTVL.

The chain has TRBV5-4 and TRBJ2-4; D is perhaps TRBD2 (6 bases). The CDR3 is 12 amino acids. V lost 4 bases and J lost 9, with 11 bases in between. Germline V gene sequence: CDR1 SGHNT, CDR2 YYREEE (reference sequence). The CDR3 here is CASSIDGGIQYF. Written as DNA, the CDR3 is TGTGCCAGCAGCATTGACGGGGGCATTCAGTACTTC.

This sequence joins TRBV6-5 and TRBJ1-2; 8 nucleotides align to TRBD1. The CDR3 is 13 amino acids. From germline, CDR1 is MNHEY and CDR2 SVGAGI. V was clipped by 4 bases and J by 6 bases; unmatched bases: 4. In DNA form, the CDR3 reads TGTGCCAGCAGTTCGGGACAGGTGGATGGCTACACCTTC. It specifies CASSSGQVDGYTF.

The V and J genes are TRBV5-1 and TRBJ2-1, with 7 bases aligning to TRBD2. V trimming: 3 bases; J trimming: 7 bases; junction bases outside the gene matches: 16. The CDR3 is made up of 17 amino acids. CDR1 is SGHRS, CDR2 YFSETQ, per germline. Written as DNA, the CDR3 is TGCGCCAGCAGCTCCCCTTTGGACGGCGGGGGTTTTAATGAGCAGTTCTTC. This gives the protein CASSSPLDGGGFNEQFF.

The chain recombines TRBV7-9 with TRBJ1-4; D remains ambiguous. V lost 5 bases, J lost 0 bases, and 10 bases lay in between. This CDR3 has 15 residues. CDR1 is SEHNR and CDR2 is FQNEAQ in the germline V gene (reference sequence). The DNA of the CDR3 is TGTGCCAGCAGCCGGAGGCTCTCAACTAATGAAAAACTGTTTTTT. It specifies CASSRRLSTNEKLFF.

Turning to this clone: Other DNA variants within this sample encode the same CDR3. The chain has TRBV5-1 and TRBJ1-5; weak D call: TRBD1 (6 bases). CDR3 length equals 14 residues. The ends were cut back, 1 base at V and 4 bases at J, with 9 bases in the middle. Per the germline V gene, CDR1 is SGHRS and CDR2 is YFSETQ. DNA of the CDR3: TGCGCCAGCAGCTTGATAGGGGGTAATCAGCCCCAGCATTTT. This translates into CASSLIGGNQPQHF.